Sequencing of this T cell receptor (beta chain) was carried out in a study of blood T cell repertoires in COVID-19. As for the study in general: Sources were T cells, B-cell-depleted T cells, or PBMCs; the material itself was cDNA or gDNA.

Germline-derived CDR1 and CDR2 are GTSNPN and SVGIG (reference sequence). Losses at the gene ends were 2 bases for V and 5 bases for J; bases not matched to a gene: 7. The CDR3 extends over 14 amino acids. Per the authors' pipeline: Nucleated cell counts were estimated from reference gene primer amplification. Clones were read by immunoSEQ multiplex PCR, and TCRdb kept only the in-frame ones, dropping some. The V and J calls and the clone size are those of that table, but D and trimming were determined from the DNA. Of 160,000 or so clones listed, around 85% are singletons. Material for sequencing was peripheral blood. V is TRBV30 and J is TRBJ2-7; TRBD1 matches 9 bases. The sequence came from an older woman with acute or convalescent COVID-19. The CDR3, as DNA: TGTGCCTGGAGTTCTTGGGACAGGGTGAACGAGCAGTACTTC. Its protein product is CAWSSWDRVNEQYF. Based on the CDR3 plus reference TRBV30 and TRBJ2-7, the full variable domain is SQTIHQWPATLVQPVGSPLSLECTVEGTSNPNLYWYRQAAGRGLQLLFYSVGIGQISSEVPQNLSASRPQDRQFILSSKKLLLSDSGFYLCAWSSWDRVNEQYFGPGTRLTVT.